This entry concerns a single T cell receptor beta chain. The data were taken from a study of technical replicates of blood from a few donors. Profiled with immunoSEQ multiplex PCR; TCRdb holds only in-frame clones, not every one. The table includes tens of thousands of clones, about 90% detected once. The CDR3 is 18 residues long. The TCR originated in a human donor in good health. The sample comprised T cells isolated from PBMCs. The chain couples TRBV21-1 to TRBJ2-7; TRBD2, the table's D call, lacks a check against the DNA. TRBV21-1 is described as a pseudogene. CDR3 loop: CASSKVGGSSPKYYEQYF. DNA for the CDR3: TGTGCCAGCAGCAAAGTAGGAGGAAGTTCCCCTAAATACTACGAGCAGTACTTC.